This TCR beta chain was retrieved from a study of blood T cell repertoires in COVID-19. Measured with immunoSEQ multiplex PCR; TCRdb has only the in-frame clones, and not every one. This table has around 190,000 clones, approximately 90% appearing once. V was clipped by 4 bases and J by 0 bases; unmatched bases: 12. Germline CDR1 is MGHRA and CDR2 is YSYEKL. The CDR3 is 18 amino acids. The sequenced material came from PBMCs or T cells enriched from blood (not recorded which). The clonotype comes from a man aged 18-30 years with acute COVID-19. V is TRBV4-1 and J is TRBJ2-7; 10 nucleotides agree with TRBD1. The CDR3 spells CASSPGQGSRFSSYEQYF. The DNA of the CDR3 is TGCGCCAGCAGCCCGGGACAGGGGTCCCGATTTAGCTCCTACGAGCAGTACTTC.